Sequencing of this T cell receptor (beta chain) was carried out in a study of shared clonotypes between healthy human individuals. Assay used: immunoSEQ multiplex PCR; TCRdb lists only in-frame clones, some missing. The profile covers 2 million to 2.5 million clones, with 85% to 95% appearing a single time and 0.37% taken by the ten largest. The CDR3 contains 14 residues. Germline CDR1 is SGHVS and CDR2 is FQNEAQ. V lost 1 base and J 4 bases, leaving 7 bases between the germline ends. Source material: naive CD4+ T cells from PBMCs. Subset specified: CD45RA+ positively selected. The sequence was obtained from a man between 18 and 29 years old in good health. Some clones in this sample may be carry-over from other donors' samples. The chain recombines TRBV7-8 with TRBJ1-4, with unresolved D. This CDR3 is CASSLVQSNEKLFF. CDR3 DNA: TGTGCCAGCAGCTTAGTACAGAGTAATGAAAAACTGTTTTTT.